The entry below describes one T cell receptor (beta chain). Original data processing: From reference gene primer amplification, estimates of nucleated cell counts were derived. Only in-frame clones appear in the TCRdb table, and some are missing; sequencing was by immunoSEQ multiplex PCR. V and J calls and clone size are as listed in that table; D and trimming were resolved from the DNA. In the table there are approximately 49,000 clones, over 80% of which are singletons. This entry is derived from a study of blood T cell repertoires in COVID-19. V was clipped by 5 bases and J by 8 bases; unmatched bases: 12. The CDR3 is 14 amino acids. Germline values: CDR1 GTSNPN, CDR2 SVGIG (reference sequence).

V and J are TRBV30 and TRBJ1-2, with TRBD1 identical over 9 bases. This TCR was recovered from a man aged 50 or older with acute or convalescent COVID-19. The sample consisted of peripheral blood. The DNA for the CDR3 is TGTGCCTGGGGAAGACAGGGGGATGTTACAGGCTACACCTTC. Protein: CAWGRQGDVTGYTF.